The TCR beta chain under discussion was sequenced for a study of spatial heterogeneity in lung cancer. The wider study: Across the raw uncorrected reads, a unique TCR and UMI combination was observed, on average, more than ten times. Study results and caveats: It was estimated that coverage of tumor T cells reached about 7.4% for alpha chains and around 14% for beta chains. Tumor mutation count correlated with how many alpha and beta TCRs expanded intratumorally.

This clonotype qualifies as medium-sized. Antigen: not known. Since it is a stray read in a library aimed at alpha chains, this beta chain has a size that is not meaningful. As to time point: sample taken at primary tumor resection. Whole RNA, which was extracted from tumor, nontumor lung tissue or frozen PBMC, was sequenced without any cell sorting. MiXCR was run by TCRdb on the 5' RACE reads, yielding one entry per CDR3 protein. The data contain around 12,000 distinct CDR3 sequences, around 5.4% of them seen just once; the ten biggest clones take up roughly 10%. Germline V gene sequence: CDR1 SGHNT, CDR2 YYREEE (reference sequence). This CDR3 has 17 residues. The junction had 7 bases not matched to a gene; V was cut back by 0 bases and J by 4 bases.

This clonotype originated in a female donor with early-stage non-small cell lung cancer. Sequences were derived from lung tumor tissue, sampled at surgery. The V and J genes are TRBV5-4 and TRBJ2-1; 10 bases line up with TRBD2. DNA of the CDR3: TGTGCCAGCAGCTTGGCACTAGCGGGGACCCTATACAATGAGCAGTTCTTC. Amino acids: CASSLALAGTLYNEQFF.